This entry lists 32 T cell receptor beta chains sequenced from one sample in a study of CD8+CD57+ T cells in acquired aplastic anemia. Genomic DNA served as template for TCR beta VDJ and CDR3 profiling. TCRdb re-analysed the reads in MiXCR, keeping a single row per CDR3 protein. Here the sample spans roughly 160,000 distinct CDR3 sequences, 71% being singletons. Patients sequenced had flow cytometry evidence of CD8+CD57+ cell expansion. Sequencing used sorted CD4+, CD8+, or CD8+CD57+ T cells (not recorded which) from PBMCs. The receptor source for this set is a human donor with aplastic anemia.

This rearrangement joins TRBV6-1 to TRBJ1-2, with D hard to call. CDR1 is MNHNS and CDR2 is SASEGT in the germline V gene. The CDR3 has 12 residues. The V gene lost 6 bases and the J gene lost 2 bases, with 7 bases spanning the gap. The DNA for the CDR3 is TGTGCCAGCAGGGACTACAACTATGGCTACACCTTC. Translating it yields CASRDYNYGYTF.

Regarding this clonotype: At one end the junction does not follow the germline gene, possibly because of a read error. The J gene is TRBJ2-3, the V gene TRBV2; D is ambiguous. CDR3 size: 14 residues. Germline V gene sequence: CDR1 SNHLY, CDR2 FYNNEI. For the CDR3, the DNA is TGCGCCAGCAGCCAAGATACCCCTGCAGATACGCAGTATTTT. This encodes CASSQDTPADTQYF.

This clonotype showed up just a few times. The V and J genes are TRBV6-1 and TRBJ2-2; the D gene is possibly TRBD1 (5 bases). The CDR3 has 14 residues. Trimming took 5 bases from V and 6 from J, leaving 13 bases between them. Germline CDR1 MNHNS, CDR2 SASEGT. In nucleotides, the CDR3 is TGTGCCAGCAGTTACGAAGGGGAAGCCGGGGAGCTGTTTTTT. The encoded protein is CASSYEGEAGELFF.

This clonotype was detected once. V gene TRBV7-2 combines with J gene TRBJ2-5; weak D call: TRBD2 (5 bases). V dropped 1 base and J dropped 2 bases, with 14 bases sitting between them. Germline assignment: CDR1 SGHTA and CDR2 FQGNSA. The CDR3 is 16 amino acids. CDR3 sequence reads: CASSLVGGSPQETQYF. The CDR3 region has the DNA TGTGCCAGCAGCTTAGTAGGAGGTTCCCCGCAAGAGACCCAGTACTTC.

The chain recombines TRBV12-3 or TRBV12-4 with TRBJ2-7; the D is unclear. V shed 2 bases and J shed 7 bases, with 6 bases lying between them. This CDR3 is built from 11 residues. This CDR3 reads CASSLYSEQYF. The CDR3 DNA follows: TGTGCCAGCAGTTTATATTCGGAGCAGTACTTC.

This clonotype was observed many times. The chain carries TRBV4-3 and TRBJ2-6; D not certain. V gave up 1 base and J gave up 0 bases, with 7 bases separating them. Germline CDR1 and CDR2: LGHNA and YSLEER. The CDR3 has 16 amino acids. CDR3 nucleotide sequence: TGCGCCAGCAGCCAAGTTGAAGGCTCTGGGGCCAACGTCCTGACTTTC. Its protein is CASSQVEGSGANVLTF.

This clonotype was detected a few times. This rearrangement joins TRBV7-9 to TRBJ1-2; 7 nucleotides line up with TRBD1. This CDR3 spans 15 amino acids. Germline V lookup: CDR1 SEHNR, CDR2 FQNEAQ (reference sequence). The J segment lost 3 bases and the V segment lost 2 bases, leaving 6 bases of the junction unmatched. The CDR3 DNA sequence: TGTGCCAGCAGCTTATGGACAGGTGCGGACTATGGCTACACCTTC. This encodes CASSLWTGADYGYTF.

This clonotype was seen once. The rearrangement links TRBV7-3 to TRBJ1-5, with no clear D. With the DNA end fitting TRBJ1-3 better, the J assignment may be wrong. The CDR3 extends over 14 amino acids. Germline V gene data show CDR1 as SGHTA and CDR2 as FQGTGA. The CDR3 spells CASSLRDSGNTIYF. The CDR3 nucleotides are TGTGCCAGCAGCCTCCGGGACTCTGGAAACACCATATATTTT.

The V call is TRBV20-1, the J call TRBJ2-3, with TRBD2 matching over 9 bases. V trimming: 0 bases; J trimming: 2 bases; junction bases outside the gene matches: 6. The germline gives CDR1 DFQATT, CDR2 SNEGSKA (reference sequence). The CDR3 totals 16 residues. The CDR3 loop is CSARDLSGGNTDTQYF. The CDR3 DNA is TGCAGTGCTAGAGATCTTAGCGGGGGTAACACAGATACGCAGTATTTT.

This clonotype has only a few counts. V usage is TRBV3-1 and J usage is TRBJ2-3; D is tentatively TRBD1 or TRBD2 (5 bases each). V lost 4 bases and J lost 6, with 14 bases in between. CDR3 length equals 14 residues. The germline CDR1 and CDR2 sequences are LGHDT and YNNKEL (reference sequence). CDR3 sequence: CASSLGTHGDTQYF. In nucleotides, the CDR3 is TGTGCCAGCAGCCTCGGGACCCACGGGGATACGCAGTATTTT.

This chain connects TRBV7-2 to TRBJ2-5; D is undetermined. The CDR3 has 14 residues. V lost 1 base, J lost 5 bases, and 11 bases lay in between. From germline, CDR1 is SGHTA and CDR2 FQGNSA. CDR3 sequence (DNA): TGTGCCAGCAGCTTAGTTGCAGCGTCTGAGACCCAGTACTTC. Amino acid sequence: CASSLVAASETQYF. Using reference TRBV7-2 and TRBJ2-5 for the parts outside the CDR3, the full variable domain is GAGVSQSPSNKVTEKGKDVELRCDPISGHTALYWYRQSLGQGLEFLIYFQGNSAPDKSGLPSDRFSAERTGGSVSTLTIQRTQQEDSAVYLCASSLVAASETQYFGPGTRLLVL.

V is TRBV7-2 and J is TRBJ2-3, with 7 bases fitting TRBD2. Germline V lookup: CDR1 SGHTA, CDR2 FQGNSA. The CDR3 sequence is 15 residues long. V shed 7 bases, J shed 3 bases, and the junction held 10 bases outside the gene matches. The CDR3 loop reads CASTLGGFLTDTQYF. Here the CDR3 DNA reads TGTGCCAGCACCCTGGGAGGGTTTCTGACAGATACGCAGTATTTT.

The rearrangement joins TRBV2 to TRBJ2-7; no firm D call. V lost 8 bases and J 0 bases, leaving 5 bases between the germline ends. The CDR3 runs 11 residues. Germline V gives CDR1 SNHLY, CDR2 FYNNEI. CDR3 DNA sequence: TGTGCCAGCCGTAGCTCCTACGAGCAGTACTTC. Protein: CASRSSYEQYF.

The chain joins TRBV7-9 to TRBJ2-5; no firm D call. The CDR3 consists of 13 residues. Germline CDR1 and CDR2: SEHNR and FQNEAQ (reference sequence). V was cut by 6 bases and J by 1 base, with 9 bases left in between. CDR3 amino acids: CASSSWAQETQYF. CDR3 in DNA: TGTGCCAGCAGTTCCTGGGCCCAAGAGACCCAGTACTTC.

The chain links TRBV2 to TRBJ2-4; D ambiguous. The V gene's germline CDR1 is SNHLY and CDR2 FYNNEI. V lost 2 bases and J 0 bases, leaving 8 bases between the germline ends. This CDR3 region has 15 residues. The CDR3 is CASSEPWLAKNIQYF. The CDR3 DNA reads TGTGCCAGCAGTGAACCTTGGTTAGCCAAAAACATTCAGTACTTC.

J is TRBJ2-3 and V is TRBV19; 8 bases are a match to TRBD2. The CDR3 is 16 amino acids. J lost 3 bases, V lost 5 bases, and 10 bases had no gene match. Germline-derived CDR1 and CDR2 are LNHDA and SQIVND (reference sequence). The CDR3 region is CASSGRGGLATDTQYF. CDR3 nucleotide sequence: TGTGCCAGTAGTGGCCGGGGGGGCCTTGCGACAGATACGCAGTATTTT.

This clonotype ranks as medium-sized. This chain joins TRBV20-1 and TRBJ2-2; 10 bases map to TRBD1. CDR1 and CDR2 (germline): DFQATT, SNEGSKA (reference sequence). The CDR3 is made up of 16 amino acids. Trimming took 0 bases from V and 3 from J; bases not matched to a gene: 4. The CDR3 sequence is CSARDPGTGDTGELFF. The CDR3 DNA reads TGCAGTGCTAGAGATCCCGGGACAGGGGACACCGGGGAGCTGTTTTTT.

This chain connects TRBV7-9 to TRBJ2-5, with D uncertain. Germline V gene sequence: CDR1 SEHNR, CDR2 FQNEAQ (reference sequence). The CDR3 extends over 13 amino acids. V shed 2 bases and J shed 3 bases, with 7 bases lying between them. CDR3 sequence reads: CASSLTAKETQYF. The CDR3 DNA follows: TGTGCCAGCAGCTTAACCGCAAAAGAGACCCAGTACTTC. Variable domain in full (rest from reference TRBV7-9 and TRBJ2-5): DTGVSQNPRHKITKRGQNVTFRCDPISEHNRLYWYRQTLGQGPEFLTYFQNEAQLEKSRLLSDRFSAERPKGSFSTLEIQRTEQGDSAMYLCASSLTAKETQYFGPGTRLLVL.

This clonotype was counted at least ten times. The chain couples TRBV9 to TRBJ2-3, with 7 bases aligning to TRBD1. CDR3 length equals 15 residues. Germline CDR1 is SGDLS and CDR2 is YYNGEE. Losses at the gene ends were 4 bases for V and 0 bases for J; bases not matched to a gene: 5. Written as DNA, the CDR3 is TGTGCCAGCAGCACAGGGGATTTTAGCACAGATACGCAGTATTTT. Encoded protein: CASSTGDFSTDTQYF.

This clonotype has only a few counts. The genes are TRBV19 and TRBJ2-1, with 12 bases that match TRBD2. The CDR3 consists of 16 residues. Germline trimming cut 3 bases from V and 9 bases from J; bases unmatched to any gene: 9. In germline, CDR1 is LNHDA, CDR2 SQIVND (reference sequence). DNA of the CDR3: TGTGCCAGTAGTATGGGCGGACTAGCGGGGAGTGGTGAGCAGTTCTTC. Its translation: CASSMGGLAGSGEQFF.

This rearrangement joins TRBV24-1 to TRBJ1-2, with D unresolved. The V gene's germline CDR1 is KGHDR and CDR2 SFDVKD. The CDR3 extends over 11 amino acids. V was pared by 6 bases and J by 4 bases, with 5 bases between. The CDR3 spells CATSSGYGYTF. CDR3 nucleotide sequence: TGTGCCACCAGTAGCGGCTATGGCTACACCTTC.

The chain joins TRBV7-2 to TRBJ2-7; 8 positions match TRBD2. Germline V lookup: CDR1 SGHTA, CDR2 FQGNSA. The CDR3 is 16 residues long. Germline trimming cut 6 bases from V and 0 bases from J; bases unmatched to any gene: 10. In DNA, the CDR3 is TGTGCCAGCAGTCGTGACCAACGGGAGGGCTCCTACGAGCAGTACTTC. This sequence encodes CASSRDQREGSYEQYF. The full variable domain, its missing parts supplied by reference TRBV7-2 and TRBJ2-7, is GAGVSQSPSNKVTEKGKDVELRCDPISGHTALYWYRQSLGQGLEFLIYFQGNSAPDKSGLPSDRFSAERTGGSVSTLTIQRTQQEDSAVYLCASSRDQREGSYEQYFGPGTRLTVT.

This clonotype was seen ten or more times. V usage is TRBV19 and J usage is TRBJ1-1; the match to TRBD1 covers 10 bases. CDR1 LNHDA and CDR2 SQIVND come from the germline V gene (reference sequence). V gave up 1 base and J gave up 4 bases; unmatched junction bases: 6. CDR3 size: 16 residues. The CDR3 bases are TGTGCCAGTAGTATAGGGACAGGGGGAAGTGGCACTGAAGCTTTCTTT. Protein sequence: CASSIGTGGSGTEAFF.

This rearrangement joins TRBV12-3 or TRBV12-4 to TRBJ2-7; D uncertain. The length of the CDR3 is 15 residues. V was clipped by 6 bases and J by 1 base, with 16 bases between them. The CDR3 loop is CASSLRSQFSYEQYF. The CDR3 DNA reads as TGTGCCAGCAGCTTACGAAGCCAATTTTCCTACGAGCAGTACTTC.

CDR3 protein: CAISDLQGTEAFF. The CDR3, as DNA: TGTGCCATCAGTGACCTTCAGGGGACTGAAGCTTTCTTT. This rearrangement joins TRBV10-3 to TRBJ1-1, with a tentative D call TRBD1 (6 bases). Germline assignment: CDR1 ENHRY and CDR2 SYGVKD. This CDR3 has 13 residues. The V end was cut by 3 bases, the J end by 5 bases, with 10 bases between.

This clonotype was counted at least ten times. The V gene is TRBV7-6, the J gene TRBJ2-1; 8 nucleotides agree with TRBD2. Germline CDR1 and CDR2: SGHVS and FNYEAQ. The J segment lost 5 bases and the V segment lost 1 base, leaving 4 bases of the junction unmatched. The CDR3 has 15 amino acids. The CDR3 spells CASSLEAGDNNEQFF. The DNA for the CDR3 is TGTGCCAGCAGCTTAGAAGCGGGAGATAACAATGAGCAGTTCTTC.

V gene TRBV19 combines with J gene TRBJ2-7; 10 nucleotides align to TRBD2. CDR3 length: 17 residues. Unmatched junction bases numbered 10, after V lost 5 bases and J lost 0 bases. Per germline, CDR1 LNHDA and CDR2 SQIVND (reference sequence). In nucleotides, the CDR3 is TGTGCCAGTAGTGGAACTAGCGGGACCTGGGCCTCCTACGAGCAGTACTTC. Protein product: CASSGTSGTWASYEQYF.

The chain recombines TRBV12-3 or TRBV12-4 with TRBJ2-3, with D possibly called TRBD1 or TRBD2 (5 bases each). Trimming stripped 3 bases from V and 0 bases from J, with 10 bases between. This CDR3 is 15 amino acids long. CDR3 amino acids: CASSFGTLSTDTQYF. CDR3 sequence (DNA): TGTGCCAGCAGTTTTGGGACCCTCAGCACAGATACGCAGTATTTT.

To note about this clonotype: A read error may produce the germline difference seen at one junction end. The genes are TRBV7-8 and TRBJ2-7; TRBD1 might be the D (6 bases). This CDR3 region has 16 residues. In germline, CDR1 is SGHVS, CDR2 FQNEAQ. The CDR3 is CASSQGGWGLSYEQYF. In DNA form, the CDR3 reads TGCGCCAGCAGCCAAGGGGGATGGGGGTTATCCTACGAGCAGTACTTC.

The V call is TRBV6-1, the J call TRBJ2-3; no firm D call. The CDR3 has 13 residues. Germline CDR1 and CDR2: MNHNS and SASEGT. Trimming left V 3 bases short and J 3 bases short, with 7 bases between. The CDR3 spells CASSDERTDTQYF. The CDR3 DNA reads as TGTGCCAGCAGTGACGAACGGACAGATACGCAGTATTTT.

The chain recombines TRBV5-6 with TRBJ1-2, with D uncertain. Trimming stripped 9 bases from V and 2 bases from J, with 17 bases between. This CDR3 comprises 14 residues. The germline CDR1 and CDR2 sequences are SGHDT and YYEEEE. The CDR3 DNA reads TGTGCCACCCTGGACGGAGCCTTGAACTATGGCTACACCTTC. Its translation is CATLDGALNYGYTF. Full variable domain (missing parts from reference TRBV5-6 and TRBJ1-2): DAGVTQSPTHLIKTRGQQVTLRCSPKSGHDTVSWYQQALGQGPQFIFQYYEEEERQRGNFPDRFSGHQFPNYSSELNVNALLLGDSALYLCATLDGALNYGYTFGSGTRLTVV.

This rearrangement joins TRBV19 to TRBJ1-6, with D perhaps TRBD1 (5 bases). The V gene lost 5 bases and the J gene lost 10 bases, with 9 bases spanning the gap. The CDR3 has 12 residues. From germline, CDR1 is LNHDA and CDR2 SQIVND (reference sequence). CDR3 protein: CASSVGQSPLHF. The CDR3 coding sequence is TGTGCCAGTAGTGTTGGACAATCACCCCTCCACTTT.